This is a list of T cell receptor beta chains from one sample in a study of shared clonotypes between healthy human individuals. Clones were read by immunoSEQ multiplex PCR, and TCRdb kept only the in-frame ones, dropping some. The data show about 610,000 clones, roughly 96% seen once. Sequenced sample: naive CD8+ T cells sorted from blood. Receptors were obtained from a woman in her 30s in good health. The CDR3 runs from the conserved cysteine through the conserved F or W. D genes are given only for firm matches. Not all rows give a size; the values are once, few, many and, for expanded clones, a class.

j_call	d_call	v_call	cdr3_length	clone_size	cdr3_aa	cdr3_nt
TRBJ1-5	.	TRBV25-1	11	.	CASRGRQPQHF	TGTGCCAGCAGAGGTAGGCAGCCCCAGCATTTT
TRBJ2-7	.	TRBV30	12	.	CAWSVLGHEQYF	TGTGCCTGGTCGGTCCTGGGCCACGAGCAGTACTTC
TRBJ2-1	.	TRBV6-1	16	.	CASSEVALSSYNEQFF	TGTGCCAGCAGTGAAGTAGCGCTGAGCTCCTACAATGAGCAGTTCTTC
TRBJ1-3	TRBD1	TRBV2	14	.	CASAEGQGGNTIYF	TGTGCCAGCGCTGAAGGACAGGGTGGAAACACCATATATTTT
TRBJ2-7	.	TRBV27	16	.	CASSPHPGGADYEQYF	TGTGCCAGCAGTCCCCACCCTGGGGGGGCGGACTACGAGCAGTACTTC
TRBJ2-1	.	TRBV14	17	.	CASSQDSERAYPTEQFF	TGTGCCAGCAGCCAAGATTCGGAAAGGGCCTATCCGACTGAGCAGTTCTTC
TRBJ1-4	.	TRBV7-6	13	.	CASSFPLGEKLFF	TGTGCCAGCAGCTTCCCCTTAGGTGAAAAACTGTTTTTT
TRBJ2-7	.	TRBV28	11	.	CASSQFYEQYF	TGTGCCAGCAGCCAGTTCTACGAGCAGTACTTC
TRBJ2-7	TRBD1	TRBV4-1	14	.	CASSQPGQGYEQYF	TGCGCCAGCAGCCAACCGGGACAGGGGTACGAGCAGTACTTC
TRBJ2-7	.	TRBV15	14	.	CATSRDRVNYEQYF	TGTGCCACCAGCAGAGATCGGGTAAACTACGAGCAGTACTTC
TRBJ2-7	TRBD1	TRBV6-1	14	.	CASSELGTGHEQYF	TGTGCCAGCAGTGAATTGGGGACAGGTCACGAGCAGTACTTC
TRBJ1-1	.	TRBV28	16	once	CASSLFPGRLNTEAFF	TGTGCCAGCAGTTTATTTCCGGGCAGACTGAACACTGAAGCTTTCTTT
TRBJ2-3	TRBD2	TRBV7-2	17	.	CASSLDLGLAGVDTQYF	TGTGCCAGCAGCTTAGATCTCGGGCTAGCGGGAGTGGATACGCAGTATTTT
TRBJ1-1	.	TRBV2	12	.	CASRPGGTEAFF	TGTGCCAGCAGACCGGGGGGAACTGAAGCTTTCTTT
TRBJ2-4	.	TRBV28	15	.	CASSFFLAGGNIQYF	TGTGCCAGCAGTTTTTTTCTCGCTGGGGGAAACATTCAGTACTTC
TRBJ2-2	.	TRBV4-2	15	once	CASSQERETGGELFF	TGTGCCAGCAGCCAAGAACGGGAGACGGGCGGGGAGCTGTTTTTT
TRBJ2-1	.	TRBV5-4	13	.	CASSLASYNEQFF	TGTGCCAGCAGCTTGGCTTCCTACAATGAGCAGTTCTTC
TRBJ2-7	TRBD1	TRBV11-2	15	once	CASSLGGTGTYEQYF	TGTGCCAGCAGCTTAGGCGGGACAGGGACCTACGAGCAGTACTTC
TRBJ2-7	TRBD1	TRBV5-4	18	.	CASTHPRGRDRRGYEQYF	TGTGCCAGCACCCACCCCCGTGGACGGGACAGAAGGGGCTACGAGCAGTACTTC
TRBJ2-7	.	TRBV27	10	.	CASGRYEQYF	TGTGCCAGCGGAAGGTACGAGCAGTACTTC
TRBJ2-5	.	TRBV2	11	.	CASSEGQTQYF	TGTGCCAGCAGCGAGGGACAGACCCAGTACTTC
TRBJ2-1	.	TRBV5-1	16	.	CASSTTTPSPRNEQFF	TGCGCCAGCAGCACCACTACTCCGTCCCCTCGGAATGAGCAGTTCTTC
TRBJ1-1	.	TRBV5-6	15	.	CASSLASGDARGAFF	TGTGCCAGCAGCTTGGCCTCCGGGGACGCTCGAGGAGCTTTCTTT
TRBJ1-5	.	TRBV4-2	15	.	CASSQDRDYNQPQHF	TGTGCCAGCAGCCAGGATAGGGACTACAATCAGCCCCAGCATTTT
TRBJ2-1	.	TRBV29-1	15	.	CSVGSSSSSYNEQFF	TGCAGCGTTGGCAGTTCTAGCTCCTCCTACAATGAGCAGTTCTTC
TRBJ2-2	TRBD1	TRBV27	17	.	CASSLSSGTGYTGELFF	TGTGCCAGCAGTTTATCGTCGGGGACAGGGTATACCGGGGAGCTGTTTTTT